These 28 T cell receptor beta chains originate from one sample sequenced in a study of metastatic and nonmetastatic thyroid tumors (dated by TCRdb to 2020 to 2022). None of the patients had been given any treatment before thyroid surgery. The library came from PCR. Sequencing took place on an Illumina HiSeq 4000. Starting from the raw public reads, TCRdb applied fastp trimming at Q25, assembled clones with MiXCR and retained in-frame beta chains. The sample records 20,000 to 25,000 clones, 19% of which are singletons. About 4.2% of the sample is held by the ten biggest clonotypes. Sequencing was done on a sample of blood. The receptors stem from a male donor with papillary thyroid cancer or a benign thyroid nodule (not recorded which). Some clones in this sample may be carry-over from other donors' samples.

This clone is termed medium-sized (0.01 to 0.1%). The gene calls are TRBV12-3 or TRBV12-4 and TRBJ2-1; D gene uncertain. The V and J ends lost 5 bases and 4 bases respectively, with 12 bases between them. CDR3 size: 14 residues. The CDR3 DNA reads as TGTGCCAGCAGTCCCTTGACACTTTACAATGAGCAGTTCTTC. Encoded protein: CASSPLTLYNEQFF.

J is TRBJ2-4 and V is TRBV20-1, with D possibly matching TRBD2 (6 bases). The CDR3 is made up of 15 amino acids. V was shortened by 5 bases and J by 10 bases, with 24 bases between the two germline ends. Germline CDR1 reads DFQATT; CDR2 reads SNEGSKA (reference sequence). The CDR3 sequence is CSAGYLPEDLAIQYF. CDR3 DNA sequence: TGCAGTGCTGGATACCTTCCGGAGGACCTAGCGATTCAGTACTTC.

V usage is TRBV20-1 and J usage is TRBJ1-6; no firm D call. CDR1 DFQATT and CDR2 SNEGSKA come from the germline V gene (reference sequence). The CDR3 sequence is 14 residues long. Trimming shortened V by 6 bases and J by 7 bases, and 16 bases separated the two germline ends. In nucleotides, the CDR3 is TGCAGTGCCAGACCGTTGGCCGGGAATTCACCCCTCCACTTT. This codes for CSARPLAGNSPLHF.

In this sample, this clone is medium-sized. The chain has TRBV27 and TRBJ2-1, with D unresolved. Germline loops: CDR1 MNHEY, CDR2 SMNVEV (reference sequence). The CDR3 spans 15 residues. V dropped 1 base and J dropped 7 bases, with 14 bases sitting between them. The CDR3 is CASSLFPPLENEQFF. For the CDR3, the DNA is TGTGCCAGCAGTTTATTTCCCCCCTTGGAGAATGAGCAGTTCTTC.

Many counts were recorded for this clone. The J gene is TRBJ1-1, the V gene TRBV6-1, with D perhaps matching TRBD1 (5 bases). Trimming left V 5 bases short and J 3 bases short, with 22 bases between. Germline V gene data show CDR1 as MNHNS and CDR2 as SASEGT. The length of the CDR3 is 17 residues. The CDR3 here is CASSPAWPGTLDTEAFF. The CDR3 DNA sequence: TGTGCCAGCAGTCCCGCTTGGCCAGGGACGCTAGACACTGAAGCTTTCTTT.

This clone came up many times. This may be a read error: a much more frequent sequence differs by one nucleotide. The V call is TRBV30, the J call TRBJ1-3; D is undetermined. CDR1 is GTSNPN, CDR2 SVGIG, per germline (reference sequence). This CDR3 spans 14 amino acids. The CDR3 nucleotides read TGTGCCCGGAGTGTAGGGAGCTCTGGAAACACCATATATTTT. Protein sequence: CARSVGSSGNTIYF.

This clone is labeled as medium-sized (0.01 to 0.1%). The chain recombines TRBV2 with TRBJ2-2; D is uncertain. This CDR3 comprises 13 residues. V was shortened by 1 base and J by 5 bases, with 5 bases between the two germline ends. Germline values: CDR1 SNHLY, CDR2 FYNNEI. CDR3 DNA: TGTGCCAGCAGTGAAGGCCGAACCGGGGAGCTGTTTTTT. Its protein is CASSEGRTGELFF.

This clone was found many times. The chain recombines TRBV2 with TRBJ2-5, with D possibly matching TRBD2 (6 bases). The CDR3 totals 12 residues. Germline loops: CDR1 SNHLY, CDR2 FYNNEI. Trimming pared 2 bases from V and 14 bases from J, leaving 15 bases between. The CDR3 spells CASSEYYLAVYF. The CDR3 DNA reads TGTGCCAGCAGTGAATACTACTTAGCGGTTTACTTC.

This clone is medium-sized (0.01 to 0.1%) within its sample. The chain carries TRBV24-1 and TRBJ2-3, with D perhaps matching TRBD2 (6 bases). The CDR3 contains 16 residues. V dropped 4 bases and J dropped 3 bases, with 16 bases sitting between them. CDR1 is KGHDR, CDR2 SFDVKD, per germline. The CDR3 sequence: CATSDVGGRGTDTQYF. The CDR3 region has the DNA TGTGCCACCAGTGACGTCGGGGGTCGAGGGACAGATACGCAGTATTTT.

Relative to its sample, this clone is medium-sized (0.01 to 0.1%). The chain carries TRBV28 and TRBJ2-7; 12 nucleotides align to TRBD1. The CDR3 totals 15 residues. CDR1 and CDR2 from the germline V gene are MDHEN and SYDVKM. V dropped 4 bases and J dropped 6; count of bases not matched to a gene: 7. CDR3 loop: CASSSSGTGGLEQYF. CDR3 nucleotides: TGTGCCAGCAGTTCTTCCGGGACAGGGGGCCTCGAGCAGTACTTC.

This CDR3 reads CASTNQQEAGYEQYF. The CDR3 DNA sequence: TGTGCCAGCACTAATCAACAGGAGGCGGGCTACGAGCAGTACTTC. The chain recombines TRBV6-1 with TRBJ2-7; tentatively, D is TRBD1 or TRBD2 (5 bases each). This CDR3 spans 15 amino acids. V gave up 7 bases and J gave up 3 bases, with 19 bases separating them. CDR1 and CDR2 (germline): MNHNS, SASEGT.

This clone was detected many times. CDR3 residues: CSARFLGLDREQYF. The CDR3 DNA reads as TGCAGTGCTAGATTCCTCGGACTTGACCGGGAGCAGTACTTC. The chain uses TRBV20-1 and TRBJ2-7; D possibly corresponds to TRBD2 (5 bases). Germline loops: CDR1 DFQATT, CDR2 SNEGSKA (reference sequence). The V and J ends lost 2 bases and 7 bases respectively, with 18 bases between them. This CDR3 has 14 amino acids.

Ten or more counts support this clone. The CDR3 DNA reads as TGTGCCAGCAGTTACTCGGCGGTAGCCAAAAACATTCAGTACTTC. This gives the protein CASSYSAVAKNIQYF. V usage is TRBV6-6 and J usage is TRBJ2-4; D not certain. The germline V and J ends were trimmed by 0 bases and 0 bases, with 6 bases remaining between them. CDR1 is MNHNY and CDR2 is SVGAGI in the germline V gene (reference sequence). The CDR3 spans 15 residues.

This clone ranks as medium-sized (0.01 to 0.1%). The chain carries TRBV19 and TRBJ2-1, with 10 bases aligning to TRBD2. CDR3 length equals 14 residues. Germline assignment: CDR1 LNHDA and CDR2 SQIVND (reference sequence). Trimming removed 4 bases from V and 9 bases from J; junction bases left unmatched: 6. CDR3 residues: CASSTLAGWFEQFF. In DNA form, the CDR3 reads TGTGCCAGTAGTACACTAGCGGGGTGGTTTGAGCAGTTCTTC.

Comments on this clone: This likely comes from a read error, as the CDR3 has no conserved phenylalanine or tryptophan at its end. J is TRBJ2-7 and V is TRBV6-9, with D perhaps TRBD2 (6 bases). This CDR3 comprises 15 residues. Germline lookup yields CDR1 MNHGY and CDR2 SVAAGI. In DNA form, the CDR3 reads TGTGACAGCAGTTACCGCGCGACGGGAGCATACGAGCAGTACATC. It is translated as CDSSYRATGAYEQYI.

This clone rates as medium-sized (0.01 to 0.1%). The chain employs TRBV2 and TRBJ2-3; D gene ambiguous. The germline gives CDR1 SNHLY, CDR2 FYNNEI. V dropped 3 bases and J dropped 2 bases, with 9 bases sitting between them. This CDR3 region has 14 residues. CDR3 DNA: TGTGCCAGCAGTGACAATAGAAACACAGATACGCAGTATTTT. Its translation is CASSDNRNTDTQYF.

This clone was counted a few times. The chain employs TRBV19 and TRBJ2-2; 8 bases are shared with TRBD1. Per the germline V gene, CDR1 is LNHDA and CDR2 is SQIVND (reference sequence). With 3 bases clipped from V and 8 bases from J, the junction kept 2 bases outside the gene matches. The CDR3 has 13 residues. CDR3 region: CASSMQGAGELFF. The DNA of the CDR3 is TGTGCCAGTAGTATGCAGGGGGCTGGGGAGCTGTTTTTT.

By sample share, this clone is medium-sized. This sequence joins TRBV10-2 and TRBJ2-3; no clear D gene. The V end was cut by 1 base, the J end by 0 bases, with 11 bases between. The germline CDR1 and CDR2 sequences are WSHSY and SAAADI. The CDR3 spans 16 residues. The DNA for the CDR3 is TGCGCCAGCAGTGAGTTTGGCCTACCTAGCACAGATACGCAGTATTTT. It encodes CASSEFGLPSTDTQYF.

The chain joins TRBV4-2 to TRBJ1-2; D is ambiguous. Germline CDR1 LGHNA, CDR2 YNFKEQ. The CDR3 has 14 amino acids. V lost 0 bases, J lost 4 bases, and 9 bases lay in between. CDR3 region: CASSQDHTIYGYTF. Here the CDR3 DNA reads TGTGCCAGCAGCCAAGATCATACTATCTATGGCTACACCTTC.

This clone is labeled medium-sized. CDR3: CASSFTGTYTEAFF. For the CDR3, the DNA is TGTGCCAGCAGTTTTACCGGGACGTACACTGAAGCTTTCTTT. The chain employs TRBV27 and TRBJ1-1, with D perhaps TRBD1 (5 bases). There are 14 residues in the CDR3. Germline V gives CDR1 MNHEY, CDR2 SMNVEV (reference sequence). V lost 3 bases, J lost 3 bases, and 11 bases lay in between.

This clone was seen repeatedly, ten times or more. This chain's CDR3 is CSANGPADNSPLHF. The CDR3 DNA reads as TGCAGTGCTAATGGCCCTGCCGATAATTCACCCCTCCACTTT. The chain links TRBV20-1 to TRBJ1-6, with D hard to call. The CDR3 loop spans 14 amino acids. V was cut by 4 bases and J by 5 bases, with 12 bases left in between. The germline V gene has CDR1 DFQATT and CDR2 SNEGSKA (reference sequence).

This clone was counted at least ten times. This sequence joins TRBV20-1 and TRBJ2-5; TRBD2 aligns across 8 bases. The CDR3 extends over 14 amino acids. Trimming cost V 3 bases and J 6 bases; bases outside gene matches: 9. Germline V CDR1 and CDR2: DFQATT, SNEGSKA (reference sequence). This chain's CDR3 is CSASGAGVLQTQYF. In nucleotides, the CDR3 is TGCAGTGCTAGTGGAGCGGGAGTTTTGCAGACCCAGTACTTC.

By proportion, this clone is medium-sized (0.01 to 0.1%). The chain carries TRBV28 and TRBJ1-2; TRBD1 agrees at 8 bases. The CDR3 contains 16 residues. V dropped 8 bases and J dropped 4; count of bases not matched to a gene: 15. CDR1 MDHEN and CDR2 SYDVKM come from the germline V gene. This CDR3 is CASFEGQGADAYGYTF. The DNA of the CDR3 is TGTGCCAGCTTTGAGGGTCAGGGGGCTGATGCCTATGGCTACACCTTC.

This clone is medium-sized in the sample. The CDR3 protein is CAISESQTSGRTNEQYF. The CDR3 bases are TGTGCCATCAGTGAGTCACAGACTAGCGGGAGAACCAACGAGCAGTACTTC. The chain is built from TRBV10-3 and TRBJ2-7; 12 positions agree with TRBD2. The CDR3 has 17 amino acids. V lost 0 bases and J lost 5; bases outside the gene matches: 8. From germline, CDR1 is ENHRY and CDR2 SYGVKD.

The V gene is TRBV6-1, the J gene TRBJ2-7; D possibly corresponds to TRBD2 (7 bases). The germline CDR1 and CDR2 sequences are MNHNS and SASEGT. The V gene lost 2 bases and the J gene lost 5 bases, with 13 bases spanning the gap. This CDR3 comprises 14 residues. The CDR3 nucleotides read TGTGCCAGCAGTGAAACGGGGGGCCGGGACGAGCAGTACTTC. It specifies CASSETGGRDEQYF.

This clone was found many times. The CDR3 sequence: CASSLFRNTEAFF. The DNA of the CDR3 is TGTGCCAGCAGTCTTTTCAGGAACACTGAAGCTTTCTTT. The V call is TRBV27, the J call TRBJ1-1; D gene uncertain. This CDR3 region has 13 residues. Trimming removed 5 bases from V and 1 base from J, with 8 bases in between. The V gene's germline CDR1 is MNHEY and CDR2 SMNVEV (reference sequence).

Relative to its sample, this clone is medium-sized. V and J are TRBV7-8 and TRBJ2-1, with 10 positions matching TRBD1. V trimming: 4 bases; J trimming: 8 bases; junction bases outside the gene matches: 8. CDR3 length equals 15 residues. Germline CDR1 SGHVS, CDR2 FQNEAQ. CDR3 coding DNA: TGTGCCAGCAGCTCCGGGACAGGGGTCCTTGATGAGCAGTTCTTC. Its protein product is CASSSGTGVLDEQFF. The full variable domain, in which reference TRBV7-8 and TRBJ2-1 provide the parts outside the CDR3, is GAGVSQSPRYKVAKRGQDVALRCDPISGHVSLFWYQQALGQGPEFLTYFQNEAQLDKSGLPSDRFFAERPEGSVSTLKIQRTQQEDSAVYLCASSSGTGVLDEQFFGPGTRLTVL.

This clone was picked up many times. The J gene is TRBJ2-7, the V gene TRBV3-1; D is unresolved. The CDR3 sequence is 14 residues long. V lost 4 bases and J 1 base, leaving 11 bases between the germline ends. In germline, CDR1 is LGHDT, CDR2 YNNKEL (reference sequence). This CDR3 reads CASSPTVGSYEQYF. In DNA form, the CDR3 reads TGTGCCAGCAGCCCGACGGTTGGGTCCTACGAGCAGTACTTC.